The 10 T cell receptor beta chains in this list originate from one sample, sequenced in a study of cytomegalovirus exposure and HLA in healthy donors (dated by TCRdb to about 2017). The library was obtained by the immunoSEQ multiplex PCR assay. For the multiplex PCR, a mixture combining 60 forward primers for TCR Vbeta segments and 13 reverse primers for TCR Jbeta segments was used. TCRdb mirrors the immuneACCESS table, restricted to in-frame sequences. Some clones are absent from its copies; in checked studies, under half trace to an unresolved V gene, and the reason for the others is unknown. The sample records 150,000 to 200,000 clones, around 83% of which are singletons. The ten top clones hold 0.95% to 1.4% of the sample. Material for sequencing was PBMCs. The receptors here all came from a woman aged 40 to 50 in good health and CMV-seronegative.

This chain joins TRBV5-1 and TRBJ1-1, with TRBD1 matching over 9 bases. Germline CDR1 reads SGHRS; CDR2 reads YFSETQ. The CDR3 covers 16 residues. Unmatched junction bases numbered 8, after V lost 5 bases and J lost 0 bases. The CDR3 is CASSSGTGLMNTEAFF. CDR3 sequence (DNA): TGCGCCAGCAGTTCCGGGACAGGGTTGATGAACACTGAAGCTTTCTTT.

CDR3 sequence reads: CAWSINLGELFF. Written as DNA, the CDR3 is TGTGCCTGGAGCATCAATCTAGGGGAGCTGTTTTTT. The chain uses TRBV30 and TRBJ2-2, with D unclear. V lost 3 bases and J 8 bases, leaving 10 bases between the germline ends. The CDR3 consists of 12 residues. The germline V gene encodes CDR1 GTSNPN and CDR2 SVGIG (reference sequence).

CDR3 coding DNA: TGTGCCAGCAGCGCCAGGACAGGAATGAACTATGGCTACACCTTC. Its protein product is CASSARTGMNYGYTF. The rearrangement joins TRBV5-4 to TRBJ1-2; 7 positions match TRBD1. The CDR3 is 15 amino acids. J was trimmed by 2 bases and V by 4 bases; bases with no gene match: 8. Germline V gives CDR1 SGHNT, CDR2 YYREEE (reference sequence).

The chain links TRBV4-2 to TRBJ2-5; D is ambiguous. The germline CDR1 and CDR2 sequences are LGHNA and YNFKEQ. CDR3 length: 15 amino acids. The V and J ends lost 0 bases and 1 base respectively, with 9 bases between them. This chain's CDR3 is CASSQDFSFQETQYF. The CDR3 DNA is TGTGCCAGCAGCCAAGATTTTTCGTTCCAAGAGACCCAGTACTTC.

V is TRBV7-9 and J is TRBJ1-2; D call uncertain. The CDR3 has 13 residues. Between the trimmed V and J ends, which lost 5 bases and 6 bases, there was a span of 13 bases. Looked up from germline, CDR1 is SEHNR and CDR2 is FQNEAQ (reference sequence). The CDR3 region has the DNA TGTGCCAGCAGCCCCCGCGGGGAGAATGGCTACACCTTC. Translating it yields CASSPRGENGYTF.

The V call is TRBV6-6, the J call TRBJ2-7; 8 nucleotides match TRBD1. This CDR3 has 13 residues. Trimming removed 8 bases from V and 2 bases from J; junction bases left unmatched: 5. Germline CDR1 MNHNY, CDR2 SVGAGI (reference sequence). The CDR3 loop is CASQDRDTYEQYV. The CDR3 DNA sequence: TGTGCCAGCCAGGACAGGGACACCTACGAGCAGTACGTC.

The chain has TRBV5-8 and TRBJ2-1; TRBD2 matches at 7 bases. This CDR3 region has 15 residues. Germline CDR1 SGHTS, CDR2 YDEGEE. V trimming: 2 bases; J trimming: 1 base; junction bases outside the gene matches: 3. CDR3 residues: CASSLNGRSYNEQFF. CDR3 nucleotides: TGTGCCAGCAGCTTAAACGGGAGGTCCTACAATGAGCAGTTCTTC.

This chain joins TRBV15 and TRBJ2-6; a weak D match, TRBD2 (5 bases). The CDR3 spans 16 residues. Looked up from germline, CDR1 is LNHNV and CDR2 is YYDKDF (reference sequence). With 4 bases removed from V and 4 bases from J, the gap between germline ends came to 14 bases. CDR3 amino acids: CATSKSRGSGANVLTF. The CDR3 nucleotides read TGTGCCACCAGCAAAAGTCGGGGTTCAGGGGCCAACGTCCTGACTTTC.

V and J are TRBV30 and TRBJ2-5; D not certain. V gave up 3 bases and J gave up 1 base, with 12 bases separating them. The CDR3 has 14 amino acids. Germline CDR1 reads GTSNPN; CDR2 reads SVGIG (reference sequence). CDR3 nucleotides: TGTGCCTGGAGCCCTATGAGGATCCAAGAGACCCAGTACTTC. Translating gives CAWSPMRIQETQYF.

The rearrangement joins TRBV14 to TRBJ1-2, with 7 bases identical to TRBD1. The V gene end was trimmed by 0 bases and the J gene end by 6 bases; junction bases not matched to a gene: 7. The germline CDR1 and CDR2 sequences are SGHDN and FVKESK. This CDR3 has 15 amino acids. The CDR3 DNA reads TGTGCCAGCAGCCAAGATTGGCAGGGGGTGCATGGCTACACCTTC. Protein sequence: CASSQDWQGVHGYTF.